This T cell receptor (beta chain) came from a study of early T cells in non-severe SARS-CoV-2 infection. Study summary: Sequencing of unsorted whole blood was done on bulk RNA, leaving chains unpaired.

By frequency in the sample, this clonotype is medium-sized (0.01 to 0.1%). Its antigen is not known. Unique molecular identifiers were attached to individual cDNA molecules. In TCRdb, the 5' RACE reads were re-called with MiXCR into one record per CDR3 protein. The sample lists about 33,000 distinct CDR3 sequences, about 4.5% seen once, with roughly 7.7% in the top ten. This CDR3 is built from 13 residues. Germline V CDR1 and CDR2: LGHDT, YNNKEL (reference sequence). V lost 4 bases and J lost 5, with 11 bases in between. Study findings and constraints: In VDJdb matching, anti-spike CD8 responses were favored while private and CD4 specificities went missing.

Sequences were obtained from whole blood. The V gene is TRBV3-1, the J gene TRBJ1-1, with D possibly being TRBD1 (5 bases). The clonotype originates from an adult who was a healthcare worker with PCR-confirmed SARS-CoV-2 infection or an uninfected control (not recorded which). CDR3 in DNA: TGTGCCAGCAGCCTATCAGGGAAAACTGAAGCTTTCTTT. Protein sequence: CASSLSGKTEAFF. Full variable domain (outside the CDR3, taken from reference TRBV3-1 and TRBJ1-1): DTAVSQTPKYLVTQMGNDKSIKCEQNLGHDTMYWYKQDSKKFLKIMFSYNNKELIINETVPNRFSPKSPDKAHLNLHINSLELGDSAVYFCASSLSGKTEAFFGQGTRLTVV.